Below are 14 T cell receptor beta chains sequenced from a single sample in a study of T cells in Graves' hyperthyroidism and ophthalmopathy. Amplified regions were TCR beta CDR3 sequences from RNA transcripts. The TCR CDR3 first-round RT-PCR relied on the HTBI primer set. TCRdb redid the calling of the multiplex PCR reads with MiXCR, one entry per CDR3 protein. The profile shows about 250,000 distinct CDR3 sequences, roughly 22% of them singletons. Sequenced input: blood. The receptors come from a man aged 25-40 years with Graves' ophthalmopathy.

This chain joins TRBV7-2 and TRBJ2-7; D ambiguous. CDR1 is SGHTA, CDR2 FQGNSA, per germline. The CDR3 length is 12 residues. V was trimmed by 7 bases and J by 5 bases, leaving 12 bases between them. CDR3 sequence (DNA): TGTGCCAGCACCCTCTATCCGAACGAGCAGTACTTC. It encodes CASTLYPNEQYF.

This sequence joins TRBV20-1 and TRBJ2-2; TRBD2 might be the D (5 bases). Germline V gene sequence: CDR1 DFQATT, CDR2 SNEGSKA (reference sequence). V was clipped by 3 bases and J by 4 bases, with 12 bases between them. The CDR3 contains 14 residues. The CDR3 nucleotides are TGCAGTGCTAGGGTGAATAGCGTCACCGGGGAGCTGTTTTTT. It specifies CSARVNSVTGELFF.

The chain recombines TRBV20-1 with TRBJ1-4, with 11 bases identical to TRBD1. J gave up 7 bases and V 5 bases, and 12 bases lay outside the gene matches. The V gene's germline CDR1 is DFQATT and CDR2 SNEGSKA (reference sequence). This CDR3 region has 16 residues. As DNA, the CDR3 is TGCAGTGCTTATCCGGGACAGGGGGTCGCTACTGAAAAACTGTTTTTT. Encoded protein: CSAYPGQGVATEKLFF.

The CDR3 bases are TGTGCCAGCAGCATGGGACTAGATAGGGGCGAGCAGTACTTC. Translated: CASSMGLDRGEQYF. The genes are TRBV12-3 or TRBV12-4 and TRBJ2-7; 8 nucleotides match TRBD2. The trim removed 6 bases at V and 6 bases at J, leaving 10 bases unmatched. The CDR3 is made up of 14 amino acids.

This clonotype has at least ten counts. Here the CDR3 reads CASSGGAARQVSPLHF. Written as DNA, the CDR3 is TGTGCCAGCAGTGGGGGGGCCGCCCGACAGGTTTCACCCCTCCACTTT. This rearrangement joins TRBV2 to TRBJ1-6; a weak D match, TRBD1 (6 bases). Germline CDR1 and CDR2: SNHLY and FYNNEI. The CDR3 has 16 residues. The ends were cut back, 4 bases at V and 9 bases at J, with 19 bases in the middle. The full variable domain, rest sourced from reference TRBV2 and TRBJ1-6, is EPEVTQTPSHQVTQMGQEVILRCVPISNHLYFYWYRQILGQKVEFLVSFYNNEISEKSEIFDDQFSVERPDGSNFTLKIRSTKLEDSAMYFCASSGGAARQVSPLHFGNGTRLTVT.

This clonotype has a single count. V is TRBV7-3 and J is TRBJ2-7; D perhaps matches TRBD2 (5 bases). V was shortened by 6 bases and J by 7 bases, with 19 bases between the two germline ends. Germline CDR1 SGHTA, CDR2 FQGTGA. This CDR3 is built from 14 residues. CDR3 loop: CASSPERLPTEQYF. The CDR3 DNA reads TGTGCCAGCAGTCCCGAGCGACTACCTACGGAGCAGTACTTC.

This rearrangement joins TRBV4-1 to TRBJ1-5, with 10 positions matching TRBD1. CDR1 and CDR2 (germline): MGHRA, YSYEKL. Trimming at V came to 0 bases and at J to 2 bases, leaving 13 bases not matched to a gene. The CDR3 runs to 20 residues. CDR3 in amino acids: CASSQDRLGTGVLGNQPQHF. The CDR3 nucleotides are TGCGCCAGCAGCCAAGATCGACTCGGGACAGGGGTCCTTGGCAATCAGCCCCAGCATTTT.

This clonotype was observed many times. The chain uses TRBV6-5 and TRBJ1-5; D is ambiguous. This CDR3 has 15 amino acids. V was cut by 0 bases and J by 3 bases, with 9 bases left in between. CDR1 is MNHEY and CDR2 is SVGAGI in the germline V gene. CDR3 nucleotides: TGTGCCAGCAGTTACTCGGCAGGCCCCAATCAGCCCCAGCATTTT. It is translated as CASSYSAGPNQPQHF.

This clonotype has at least ten counts. The V call is TRBV28, the J call TRBJ2-7, with a possible D match to TRBD1 (6 bases). The CDR3 loop spans 15 amino acids. Germline CDR1 MDHEN, CDR2 SYDVKM. Trimming pared 3 bases from V and 0 bases from J, leaving 12 bases between. CDR3 nucleotide sequence: TGTGCCAGCAGTTTTTGGCAGGGGAGCTCCTACGAGCAGTACTTC. Residues: CASSFWQGSSYEQYF.

This clonotype was seen repeatedly, ten times or more. The V gene is TRBV12-3 or TRBV12-4, the J gene TRBJ2-7; 7 nucleotides align to TRBD2. CDR3 length equals 14 residues. The V gene end was trimmed by 6 bases and the J gene end by 1 base; junction bases not matched to a gene: 6. CDR3 sequence (DNA): TGTGCCAGCAGGCGGGCTAGCGGTTCCTACGAGCAGTACTTC. Encoded protein: CASRRASGSYEQYF.

This clonotype appeared many times. This chain links TRBV20-1 with TRBJ2-7; D call uncertain. This CDR3 region has 11 residues. Trimming stripped 6 bases from V and 4 bases from J, with 10 bases between. In germline, CDR1 is DFQATT, CDR2 SNEGSKA (reference sequence). The CDR3 protein is CSAPWSYEQYF. CDR3 nucleotides: TGCAGTGCCCCCTGGTCGTACGAGCAGTACTTC.

This clonotype was seen only a few times. The chain is built from TRBV5-1 and TRBJ2-1, with D possibly called TRBD1 or TRBD2 (6 bases each). The CDR3 loop spans 17 amino acids. The germline CDR1 and CDR2 sequences are SGHRS and YFSETQ. V lost 0 bases and J lost 3, with 16 bases in between. The CDR3 DNA follows: TGCGCCAGCAGCTTGGGTTTAGGAGGGGGTCGCTACAATGAGCAGTTCTTC. It yields the protein CASSLGLGGGRYNEQFF. Together with reference TRBV5-1 and TRBJ2-1, the CDR3 gives the full variable domain: KAGVTQTPRYLIKTRGQQVTLSCSPISGHRSVSWYQQTPGQGLQFLFEYFSETQRNKGNFPGRFSGRQFSNSRSEMNVSTLELGDSALYLCASSLGLGGGRYNEQFFGPGTRLTVL.

This clonotype was found a few times. The chain employs TRBV6-1 and TRBJ2-3; D possibly corresponds to TRBD1 (5 bases). CDR1 is MNHNS, CDR2 SASEGT, per germline. V shed 6 bases and J shed 5 bases, with 15 bases lying between them. The CDR3 has 14 residues. CDR3 protein: CASRPSTAIDTQYF. The CDR3, as DNA: TGTGCCAGCAGACCCTCGACAGCTATAGATACGCAGTATTTT.

This clonotype came up a few times. The chain carries TRBV6-2 or TRBV6-3 and TRBJ2-1; 9 bases are a match to TRBD2. The CDR3 consists of 15 residues. Germline loops: CDR1 MNHEY, CDR2 SVGEGT. Germline trimming cut 6 bases from V and 7 bases from J; bases unmatched to any gene: 10. The CDR3 coding sequence is TGTGCCAGCAGCCGTGCGGGCGGGAGGGCAAATGAGCAGTTCTTC. Translation: CASSRAGGRANEQFF.